The clone carrying this TCR beta chain has more than one count but fewer than ten. This sample stems from a study of T-cell memory formation after mild COVID-19. On the study more broadly: Largely donor-specific sequence clusters came from a couple of donors.

The ends were cut back, 6 bases at V and 5 bases at J, with 16 bases in the middle. This CDR3 comprises 14 residues. Germline CDR1 and CDR2: SEHNR and FQNEAQ (reference sequence). TCRdb redid the calling of the 5' RACE reads with MiXCR, one entry per CDR3 protein. The sample consists of hundreds of thousands of distinct CDR3 sequences, about a sixth of them appearing once. The TCR was taken from a man aged 18-30 years who had mild COVID-19 (a few samples of this study predate the infection). Cell type and time point are not known. V and J are TRBV7-9 and TRBJ2-5, with D tentatively TRBD1 (5 bases). The sequenced material came from PBMCs or a T cell subset sorted from them (not recorded which). This CDR3 is CASRSRAALETQYF. In DNA form, the CDR3 reads TGTGCCAGCAGGTCCAGGGCGGCGTTGGAGACCCAGTACTTC.